A selection of T cell receptor beta chains follows, all from one sample in a study of blood T cells in healthy people across ages. TCRdb processed the 5' RACE reads anew with MiXCR; each CDR3 protein has one entry. The sample contains over 1,200,000 distinct CDR3 sequences, approximately 59% of which appear only once. Sequenced material: blood. Every receptor here comes from a man aged 18 to 30 in good health. CDR3s include the opening cysteine and the closing phenylalanine or tryptophan. D genes are given only for firm matches. Only some rows state a clone size, as once, few, many or a class for expanded clones.

V,D,size,J,CDR3,DNA
TRBV4-1,TRBD1,-,TRBJ2-3,CASTPEGTGVTDTQYF,TGCGCCAGCACCCCAGAGGGGACAGGGGTTACGGATACGCAGTATTTT
TRBV18,TRBD1,-,TRBJ1-2,CASSPTDRTGYTF,TGTGCCAGCTCTCCTACGGACAGGACTGGCTACACCTTC
TRBV4-2,-,-,TRBJ2-1,CASSQVALVGNNEQFF,TGTGCCAGCAGCCAAGTAGCACTAGTAGGTAACAATGAGCAGTTCTTC
TRBV10-3,-,-,TRBJ2-7,CAIKDVDPYEQYF,TGTGCCATCAAGGACGTTGACCCCTACGAGCAGTACTTC
TRBV7-9,TRBD1,-,TRBJ1-2,CASSKDRASYGYTF,TGTGCCAGCAGCAAGGACAGGGCGAGCTATGGCTACACCTTC
TRBV27,TRBD2,-,TRBJ2-7,CASSLFAGVTYEQYF,TGTGCCAGCAGTTTATTCGCGGGAGTAACCTACGAGCAGTACTTC
TRBV10-3,-,few,TRBJ2-5,CAISESILAGEEETQYF,TGTGCCATCAGTGAGTCGATTTTGGCAGGGGAAGAAGAGACCCAGTACTTC
TRBV20-1,TRBD1,few,TRBJ2-7,CSANRQGALEQYF,TGCAGTGCTAATCGACAGGGGGCCCTCGAGCAGTACTTC
TRBV20-1,-,-,TRBJ1-1,CSASGRDTQRAMNTEAFF,TGCAGTGCCAGTGGACGGGACACTCAAAGAGCCATGAACACTGAAGCTTTCTTT
TRBV27,-,few,TRBJ1-2,CASSLGRRGGYTF,TGTGCCAGCAGTTTAGGTCGCCGCGGGGGCTACACCTTC
TRBV20-1,TRBD2,-,TRBJ2-3,CSARSGRASADTQYF,TGCAGTGCTCGTAGCGGGAGGGCCAGTGCAGATACGCAGTATTTT
TRBV29-1,-,-,TRBJ1-1,CSGSGSLDTEAFF,TGCAGCGGATCGGGGAGTTTAGACACTGAAGCTTTCTTT
TRBV29-1,-,once,TRBJ1-3,CSALPLSGNTIYF,TGCAGCGCCCTGCCCCTTTCTGGAAACACCATATATTTT
TRBV29-1,-,-,TRBJ1-1,CSVQTSMNTEAFF,TGCAGCGTTCAGACATCTATGAACACTGAAGCTTTCTTT
TRBV20-1,-,-,TRBJ1-2,CRGEESYGYTF,TGCCGCGGGGAGGAGAGCTATGGCTACACCTTC
TRBV20-1,TRBD1,-,TRBJ2-7,CSASFTGVSYEQYF,TGCAGTGCTAGTTTCACAGGGGTTTCCTACGAGCAGTACTTC
TRBV28,-,few,TRBJ2-7,CASSLPRGPYEQYF,TGTGCCAGCAGTTTGCCCAGGGGCCCCTACGAGCAGTACTTC
TRBV7-4,-,-,TRBJ1-2,CASSPTDWRDGYTF,TGTGCCAGCAGCCCCACCGATTGGCGGGACGGCTACACCTTC
TRBV4-1,-,-,TRBJ2-1,CASSRMRLSSYNEQFF,TGCGCCAGCAGCCGCATGCGGTTGAGCTCCTACAATGAGCAGTTCTTC
TRBV20-1,-,-,TRBJ1-2,CSAWGAQIGRSNYGYTF,TGCAGTGCTTGGGGTGCGCAGATTGGGAGGTCTAACTATGGCTACACCTTC
TRBV25-1,-,few,TRBJ2-7,CASSDPDSYEQYF,TGTGCCAGCAGTGATCCAGACAGCTACGAGCAGTACTTC
TRBV4-1,-,-,TRBJ2-5,CASSPPDGGRETQYF,TGCGCCAGCAGCCCACCTGATGGGGGACGGGAGACCCAGTACTTC
TRBV20-1,-,-,TRBJ2-1,CSADVVGQFF,TGCAGTGCAGACGTGGTGGGGCAGTTCTTC
TRBV7-9,-,-,TRBJ2-7,CASSLGGISDEQYF,TGTGCCAGCAGCCTAGGGGGGATTTCCGACGAGCAGTACTTC
TRBV6-6,-,once,TRBJ1-4,CASSYPTMANEKLFF,TGTGCCAGCAGTTACCCGACAATGGCTAATGAAAAACTGTTTTTT
TRBV29-1,-,few,TRBJ2-1,CSVELGTAIDEQFF,TGCAGCGTTGAACTCGGAACGGCTATCGATGAGCAGTTCTTC
TRBV6-2/TRBV6-3,TRBD1,few,TRBJ2-4,CASSIRQGLTTKQYF,TGTGCCAGCAGTATTCGACAGGGGCTAACTACGAAGCAGTACTTC